In its sample, the clone carrying this T cell receptor beta chain was seen a few times. Antigen specificity is unknown. The sample belongs to a study of cytomegalovirus exposure and HLA in healthy donors. General study findings and limits: Apart from CMV serostatus, no immune exposure information was available. The likely explanation for a cluster of highly shared sequence variants was sequencing artifact.

V was pared by 3 bases and J by 4 bases, with 30 bases between. Germline V CDR1 and CDR2: MNHNS, SASEGT. The CDR3 covers 20 residues. This PCR relied on a set of 60 Vbeta primers and 13 Jbeta primers. Method: immunoSEQ multiplex PCR; TCRdb's copy keeps in-frame clones and lacks some. The sample holds 200,000 to 250,000 clones; approximately 83% are singletons and the top ten take 1.2% to 1.5%. The TCR comes from a girl between 5 and 17 years old in good health and CMV-seronegative. The chain joins TRBV6-1 to TRBJ1-1, with no clear D. Material: PBMCs. CDR3 in amino acids: CASSDTRLQKGGRIGTEAFF. CDR3 nucleotide sequence: TGTGCCAGCAGTGACACCCGCCTACAGAAGGGAGGAAGAATTGGCACTGAAGCTTTCTTT.